This paragraph covers one TCR beta chain sequence. What it binds is not known. Generated by immunoSEQ multiplex PCR, the TCRdb table keeps only in-frame clones and is missing some. The top ten hold roughly 13% of the sample, which has tens of thousands of clones, 85% to 90% seen once. This specimen comes from a study of OX40 agonist ivuxolimab in advanced cancers. The overall study: Ivuxolimab is a fully human IgG2 antibody that activates OX40 (CD134). At approximately 83% male, the cohort had a mean age of 60 years, ranging from about 23 to 80. General study results and limits: CD8+ T cells showed, on average, more clonal expansion than CD4+ cells. Blood T cells, both CD4+ and CD8+, expanded clonally by week 6 at 0.1 to 3.0 mg/kg.

This specimen was CD4+ or CD8+ T cells sorted from blood, taken in a trial of the OX40 agonist ivuxolimab. This clonotype originated in an adult with an advanced solid tumor such as melanoma, head and neck, liver or kidney cancer.

CDR3: CASRPTGRQETQYF. The CDR3 DNA reads TGTGCCAGCAGACCGACAGGGAGACAAGAGACCCAGTACTTC. The chain is built from TRBV27 and TRBJ2-5, with 7 bases that match TRBD1. The J segment lost 2 bases and the V segment lost 6 bases, leaving 6 bases of the junction unmatched. CDR1 MNHEY and CDR2 SMNVEV come from the germline V gene (reference sequence). The CDR3 extends over 14 amino acids.